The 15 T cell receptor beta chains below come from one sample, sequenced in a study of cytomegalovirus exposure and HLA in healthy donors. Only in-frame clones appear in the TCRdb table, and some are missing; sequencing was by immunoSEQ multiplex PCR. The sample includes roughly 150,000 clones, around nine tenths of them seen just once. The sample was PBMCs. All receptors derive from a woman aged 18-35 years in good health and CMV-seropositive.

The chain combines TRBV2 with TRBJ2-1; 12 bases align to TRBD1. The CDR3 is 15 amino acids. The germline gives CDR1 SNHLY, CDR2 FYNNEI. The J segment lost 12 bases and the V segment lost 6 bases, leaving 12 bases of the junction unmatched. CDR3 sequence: CASSAGTGGDLVQFF. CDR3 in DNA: TGTGCCAGCAGCGCCGGGACAGGGGGCGACCTGGTGCAGTTCTTC.

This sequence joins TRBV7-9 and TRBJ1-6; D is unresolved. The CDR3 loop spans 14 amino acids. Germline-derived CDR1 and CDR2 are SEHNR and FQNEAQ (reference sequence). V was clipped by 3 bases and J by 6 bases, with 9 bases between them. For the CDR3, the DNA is TGTGCCAGCAGCTTCTCCACGGGTAATTCACCCCTCCACTTT. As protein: CASSFSTGNSPLHF.

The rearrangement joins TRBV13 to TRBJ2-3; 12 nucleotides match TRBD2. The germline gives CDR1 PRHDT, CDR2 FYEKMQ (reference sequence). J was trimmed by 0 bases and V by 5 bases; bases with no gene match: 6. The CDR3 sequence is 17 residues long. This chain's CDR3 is CASSIRTSGTSTDTQYF. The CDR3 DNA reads TGTGCCAGCAGCATTCGGACTAGCGGGACTAGCACAGATACGCAGTATTTT. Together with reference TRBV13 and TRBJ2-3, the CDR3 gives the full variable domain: AAGVIQSPRHLIKEKRETATLKCYPIPRHDTVYWYQQGPGQDPQFLISFYEKMQSDKGSIPDRFSAQQFSDYHSELNMSSLELGDSALYFCASSIRTSGTSTDTQYFGPGTRLTVL.

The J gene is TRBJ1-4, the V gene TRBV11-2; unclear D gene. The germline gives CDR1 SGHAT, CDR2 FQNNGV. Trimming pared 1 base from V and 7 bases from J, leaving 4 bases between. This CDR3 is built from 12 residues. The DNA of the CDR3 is TGTGCCAGCAGCTTAGGGAGTGAAAAACTGTTTTTT. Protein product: CASSLGSEKLFF.

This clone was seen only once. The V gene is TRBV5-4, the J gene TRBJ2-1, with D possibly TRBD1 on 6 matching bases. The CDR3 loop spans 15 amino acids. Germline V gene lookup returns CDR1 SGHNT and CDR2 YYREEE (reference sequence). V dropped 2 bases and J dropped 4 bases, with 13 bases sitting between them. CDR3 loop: CASSFGGESYNEQFF. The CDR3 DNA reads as TGTGCCAGCAGCTTTGGGGGCGAGTCGTACAATGAGCAGTTCTTC.

For the CDR3, the DNA is TGTGCCAGCAGCTCAACCGGGCGGGAGGCATACAATGAGCAGTTCTTC. Translation: CASSSTGREAYNEQFF. The chain couples TRBV7-3 to TRBJ2-1; TRBD2 matches at 8 bases. The CDR3 extends over 16 amino acids. V lost 4 bases to trimming and J lost 4 bases; unmatched junction nucleotides: 9. CDR1 SGHTA and CDR2 FQGTGA come from the germline V gene.

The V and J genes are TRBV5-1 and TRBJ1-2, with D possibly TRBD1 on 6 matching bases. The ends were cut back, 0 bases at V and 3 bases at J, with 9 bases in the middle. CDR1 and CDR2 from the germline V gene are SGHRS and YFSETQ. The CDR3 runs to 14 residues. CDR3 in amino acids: CASSLVSGDYGYTF. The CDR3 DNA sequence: TGCGCCAGCAGCTTGGTGTCAGGGGACTATGGCTACACCTTC.

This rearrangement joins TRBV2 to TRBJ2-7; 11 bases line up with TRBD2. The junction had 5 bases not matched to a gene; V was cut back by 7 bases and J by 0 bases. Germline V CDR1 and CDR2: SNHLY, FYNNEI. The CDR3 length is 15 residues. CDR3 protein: CASKRLAGGSYEQYF. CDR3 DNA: TGTGCCAGCAAGAGGCTAGCGGGAGGCTCCTACGAGCAGTACTTC.

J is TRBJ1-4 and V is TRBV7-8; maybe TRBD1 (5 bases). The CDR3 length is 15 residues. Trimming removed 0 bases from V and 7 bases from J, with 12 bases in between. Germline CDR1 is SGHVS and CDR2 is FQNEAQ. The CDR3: CASSLAGAVGEKLFF. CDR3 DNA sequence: TGTGCCAGCAGCTTAGCTGGGGCGGTGGGTGAAAAACTGTTTTTT.

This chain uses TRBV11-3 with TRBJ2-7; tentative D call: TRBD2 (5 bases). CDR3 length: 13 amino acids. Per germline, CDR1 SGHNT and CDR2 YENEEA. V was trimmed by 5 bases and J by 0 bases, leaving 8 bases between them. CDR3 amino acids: CASSRGSSYEQYF. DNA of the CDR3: TGTGCCAGCAGCCGTGGGAGCTCCTACGAGCAGTACTTC.

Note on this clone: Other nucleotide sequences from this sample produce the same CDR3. The CDR3: CASSLDRGSYNEQFF. CDR3 DNA: TGTGCCAGCAGCCTAGACAGGGGCAGCTACAATGAGCAGTTCTTC. The V and J genes are TRBV5-4 and TRBJ2-1, with 8 nucleotides matching TRBD1. V was pared by 4 bases and J by 3 bases, with 6 bases of the junction left unmatched. The CDR3 runs to 15 residues. The germline CDR1 and CDR2 sequences are SGHNT and YYREEE (reference sequence).

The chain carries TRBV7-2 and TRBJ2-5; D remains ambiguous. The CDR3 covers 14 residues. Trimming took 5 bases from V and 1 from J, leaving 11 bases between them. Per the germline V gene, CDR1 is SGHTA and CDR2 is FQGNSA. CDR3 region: CASSPARLQETQYF. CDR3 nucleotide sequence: TGTGCCAGCAGCCCAGCAAGACTCCAAGAGACCCAGTACTTC.

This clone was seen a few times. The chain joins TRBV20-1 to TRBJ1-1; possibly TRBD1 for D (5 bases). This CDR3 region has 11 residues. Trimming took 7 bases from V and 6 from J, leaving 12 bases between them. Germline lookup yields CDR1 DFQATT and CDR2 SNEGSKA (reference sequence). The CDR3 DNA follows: TGCAGTGTATCCAGGGTGGCTGAAGCTTTCTTT. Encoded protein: CSVSRVAEAFF.

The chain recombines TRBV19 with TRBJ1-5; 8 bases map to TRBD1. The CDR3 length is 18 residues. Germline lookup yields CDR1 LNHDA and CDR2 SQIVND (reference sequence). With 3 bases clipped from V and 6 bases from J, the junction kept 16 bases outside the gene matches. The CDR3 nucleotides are TGTGCCAGTAGTATCGGGGGGCAGGGGGCGAGGGAAGGTCAGCCCCAGCATTTT. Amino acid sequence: CASSIGGQGAREGQPQHF. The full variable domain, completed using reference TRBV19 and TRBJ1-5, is DGGITQSPKYLFRKEGQNVTLSCEQNLNHDAMYWYRQDPGQGLRLIYYSQIVNDFQKGDIAEGYSVSREKKESFPLTVTSAQKNPTAFYLCASSIGGQGAREGQPQHFGDGTRLSIL.

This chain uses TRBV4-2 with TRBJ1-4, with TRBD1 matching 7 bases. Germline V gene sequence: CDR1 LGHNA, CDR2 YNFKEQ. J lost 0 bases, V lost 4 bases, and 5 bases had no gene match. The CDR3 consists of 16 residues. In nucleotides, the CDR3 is TGTGCCAGCAGCCGAAATACAGGGGCAACTAATGAAAAACTGTTTTTT. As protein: CASSRNTGATNEKLFF.